What follows are 7 T cell receptor beta chains derived from one specimen sequenced in a study of cytomegalovirus exposure and HLA in healthy donors. PCR was performed using 60 Vbeta and 13 Jbeta primers. Generated by immunoSEQ multiplex PCR, the TCRdb table keeps only in-frame clones and is missing some. The table shows about 140,000 clones, with 80% occurring only once. The sequenced sample was PBMCs. The source is a man between 45 and 60 years old in good health and CMV-seronegative.

This clone was detected only a few times. V usage is TRBV7-3 and J usage is TRBJ2-5; 12 nucleotides match TRBD2. CDR1 is SGHTA and CDR2 is FQGTGA in the germline V gene. There are 16 residues in the CDR3. With V trimmed by 3 bases and J by 5 bases, 7 bases remained unmatched. CDR3 in DNA: TGTGCCAGCAGCTTGTCTAGCGGGGGGGCCGGGGAGACCCAGTACTTC. Its translation: CASSLSSGGAGETQYF.

The V and J genes are TRBV28 and TRBJ2-2, with 9 bases matching TRBD1. Germline trimming cut 9 bases from V and 5 bases from J; bases unmatched to any gene: 10. Germline CDR1 reads MDHEN; CDR2 reads SYDVKM. This CDR3 spans 15 amino acids. The CDR3 coding sequence is TGTGCCAGACAGTCGGGACAGGGATGGACCGGGGAGCTGTTTTTT. It encodes CARQSGQGWTGELFF.

The rearrangement links TRBV28 to TRBJ2-5; the D gene is possibly TRBD2 (7 bases). The CDR3 totals 14 residues. Germline values: CDR1 MDHEN, CDR2 SYDVKM. V lost 7 bases, J lost 7 bases, and 19 bases lay in between. CDR3 coding DNA: TGTGCCAGCACCCCATCGGGGGGCGGGCGGACCCAGTACTTC. Its protein is CASTPSGGGRTQYF.

The genes are TRBV28 and TRBJ1-3; 7 bases fit TRBD1. Germline V lookup: CDR1 MDHEN, CDR2 SYDVKM. The CDR3 is 16 residues long. J lost 0 bases, V lost 2 bases, and 4 bases had no gene match. The CDR3 DNA follows: TGTGCCAGCAGTTTACAGGGGGTGAGCTCTGGAAACACCATATATTTT. Translating it yields CASSLQGVSSGNTIYF. The complete variable domain, with remaining parts taken from reference TRBV28 and TRBJ1-3, reads DVKVTQSSRYLVKRTGEKVFLECVQDMDHENMFWYRQDPGLGLRLIYFSYDVKMKEKGDIPEGYSVSREKKERFSLILESASTNQTSMYLCASSLQGVSSGNTIYFGEGSWLTVV.

This chain links TRBV4-1 with TRBJ2-6, with a tentative D call TRBD2 (6 bases). Trimming cost V 3 bases and J 2 bases, with 17 bases left between them. The CDR3 has 18 residues. Per germline, CDR1 MGHRA and CDR2 YSYEKL. As DNA, the CDR3 is TGCGCCAGCAGCCACGGGCTCTTCCGGGGGACTGGGGCCAACGTCCTGACTTTC. Translating gives CASSHGLFRGTGANVLTF.

This clone was seen only once. V gene TRBV27 combines with J gene TRBJ2-7, with 8 bases matching TRBD1. This CDR3 contains 10 residues. The germline gives CDR1 MNHEY, CDR2 SMNVEV (reference sequence). J gave up 6 bases and V 9 bases, and 1 base lay outside the gene matches. For the CDR3, the DNA is TGTGCCAGTGGGACAGGCGAGCAGTACTTC. Amino acids: CASGTGEQYF.

This clone was counted a few times. This chain links TRBV6-5 with TRBJ2-2, with 10 nucleotides matching TRBD2. V lost 6 bases and J lost 5; bases outside the gene matches: 6. CDR3 length: 15 amino acids. In germline, CDR1 is MNHEY, CDR2 SVGAGI. For the CDR3, the DNA is TGTGCCAGCAGGCCGAGCGGGGGGGCAACCGGGGAGCTGTTTTTT. Amino acids: CASRPSGGATGELFF.